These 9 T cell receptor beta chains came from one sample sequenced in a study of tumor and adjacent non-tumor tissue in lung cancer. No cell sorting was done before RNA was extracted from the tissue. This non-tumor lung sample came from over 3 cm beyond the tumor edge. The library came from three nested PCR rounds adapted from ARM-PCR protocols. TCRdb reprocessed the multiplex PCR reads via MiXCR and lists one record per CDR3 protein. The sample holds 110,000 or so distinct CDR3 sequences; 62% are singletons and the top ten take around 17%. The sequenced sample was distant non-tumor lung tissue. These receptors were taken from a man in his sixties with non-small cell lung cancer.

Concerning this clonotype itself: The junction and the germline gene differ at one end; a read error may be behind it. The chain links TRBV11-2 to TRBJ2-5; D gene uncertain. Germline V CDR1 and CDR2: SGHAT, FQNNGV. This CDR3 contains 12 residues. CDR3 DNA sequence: TGTGTCAGCAGCATACATGGAGAGACCCAGTACTTC. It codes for CVSSIHGETQYF.

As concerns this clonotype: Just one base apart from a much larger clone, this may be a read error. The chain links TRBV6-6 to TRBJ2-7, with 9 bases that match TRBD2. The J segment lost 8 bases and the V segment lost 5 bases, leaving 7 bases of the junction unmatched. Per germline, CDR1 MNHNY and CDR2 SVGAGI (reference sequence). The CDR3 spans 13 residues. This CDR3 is CASSPRTSDKQYF. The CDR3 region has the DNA TGTGCCAGCAGTCCAAGGACTAGCGACAAGCAGTACTTC.

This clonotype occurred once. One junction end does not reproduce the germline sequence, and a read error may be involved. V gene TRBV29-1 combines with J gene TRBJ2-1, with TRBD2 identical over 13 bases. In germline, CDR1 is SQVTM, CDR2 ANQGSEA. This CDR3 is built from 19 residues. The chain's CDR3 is CSVEGGTSGRVVGYNGQFF. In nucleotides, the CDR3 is TGCAGCGTTGAAGGCGGTACTAGCGGGAGGGTAGTTGGTTACAATGGGCAGTTCTTC.

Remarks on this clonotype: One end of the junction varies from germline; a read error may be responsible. CDR3 nucleotide sequence: TGCGCCAACAGCCAAACCACCGGTATCGGACAGTCGCCTGGCTACACCTTC. It is translated as CANSQTTGIGQSPGYTF. The chain has TRBV4-1 and TRBJ1-2, with a possible D match to TRBD1 (6 bases). This CDR3 contains 17 residues. From germline, CDR1 is MGHRA and CDR2 YSYEKL.

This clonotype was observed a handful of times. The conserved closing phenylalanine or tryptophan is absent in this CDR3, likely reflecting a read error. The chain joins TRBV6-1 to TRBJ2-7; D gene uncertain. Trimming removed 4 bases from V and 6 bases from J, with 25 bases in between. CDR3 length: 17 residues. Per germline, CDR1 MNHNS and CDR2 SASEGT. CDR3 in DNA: TGTGCCAGCAGTGCCCTGGTCGGGTCCTCGCTCTTGTCCGAGCAGTACATC. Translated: CASSALVGSSLLSEQYI.

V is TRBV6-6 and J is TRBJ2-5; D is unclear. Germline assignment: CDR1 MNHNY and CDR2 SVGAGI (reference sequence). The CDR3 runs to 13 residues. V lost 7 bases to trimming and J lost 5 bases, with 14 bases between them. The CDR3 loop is CASTHSWKETQYF. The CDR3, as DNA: TGTGCCAGCACCCACTCCTGGAAGGAGACCCAGTACTTC.

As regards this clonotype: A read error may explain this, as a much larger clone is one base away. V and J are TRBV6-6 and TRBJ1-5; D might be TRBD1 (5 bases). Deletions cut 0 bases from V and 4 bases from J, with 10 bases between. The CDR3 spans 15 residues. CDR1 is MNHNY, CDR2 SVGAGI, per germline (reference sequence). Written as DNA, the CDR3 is TGTGCCAGCAGTTACTCGAGGGCAGGGAATCAGCCCCAGCATTTT. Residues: CASSYSRAGNQPQHF.

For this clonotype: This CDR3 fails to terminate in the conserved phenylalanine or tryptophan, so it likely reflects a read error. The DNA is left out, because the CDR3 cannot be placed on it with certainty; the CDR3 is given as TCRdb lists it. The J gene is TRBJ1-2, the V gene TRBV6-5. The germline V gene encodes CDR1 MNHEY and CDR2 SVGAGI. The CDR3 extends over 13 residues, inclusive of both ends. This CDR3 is CASMAEDAYGYSL.

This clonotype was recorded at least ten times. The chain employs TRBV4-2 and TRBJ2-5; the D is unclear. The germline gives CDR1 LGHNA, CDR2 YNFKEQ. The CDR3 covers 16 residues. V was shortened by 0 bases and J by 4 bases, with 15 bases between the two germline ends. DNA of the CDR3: TGTGCCAGCAGCCAAGATCGCCAGGTTACCGGAGAGACCCAGTACTTC. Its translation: CASSQDRQVTGETQYF.